Presented here are 23 T cell receptor beta chains from one specimen sequenced in a study of T cells in Graves' hyperthyroidism and ophthalmopathy. Amplification yielded TCR beta CDR3 regions, with RNA transcripts as the source. HTBI primers were the set used in a first-round RT-PCR of the TCR CDR3. TCRdb re-called the multiplex PCR reads through MiXCR, storing one row per CDR3 protein. The sample has roughly 800,000 distinct CDR3 sequences; 38% are singletons. Material for sequencing was blood. These receptor sequences come from a man between 18 and 29 years old with Graves' hyperthyroidism.

This clonotype was counted at least ten times. The V and J genes are TRBV9 and TRBJ1-1; D is ambiguous. Looked up from germline, CDR1 is SGDLS and CDR2 is YYNGEE. The CDR3 has 13 amino acids. Trimming stripped 0 bases from V and 6 bases from J, with 9 bases between. The CDR3 protein is CASSVEGRPEAFF. CDR3 DNA: TGTGCCAGCAGCGTAGAAGGCAGACCTGAAGCTTTCTTT.

This clonotype was counted between two and nine times. The chain has TRBV7-2 and TRBJ1-4; D might be TRBD1 (5 bases). V dropped 6 bases and J dropped 7 bases, with 18 bases sitting between them. CDR1 is SGHTA, CDR2 FQGNSA, per germline. The CDR3 length is 15 residues. The CDR3 spells CASSPRLSGPEKLFF. In nucleotides, the CDR3 is TGTGCCAGCAGTCCCCGACTCTCAGGGCCTGAAAAACTGTTTTTT.

For this clonotype: Just one base apart from a much larger clone, this may be a read error. This chain uses TRBV10-3 with TRBJ2-7; a weak D match, TRBD2 (6 bases). Trimming cost V 6 bases and J 2 bases, with 11 bases left between them. The length of the CDR3 is 13 residues. Germline V lookup: CDR1 ENHRY, CDR2 SYGVKD. This chain's CDR3 is CAIRRDGPYEQYF. The CDR3, as DNA: TGTGCCATCAGGCGGGACGGTCCCTACGAGCAGTACTTC.

This chain connects TRBV14 to TRBJ1-1; D is perhaps TRBD1 (5 bases). Germline-derived CDR1 and CDR2 are SGHDN and FVKESK. The V end was cut by 1 base, the J end by 5 bases, with 8 bases between. The CDR3 consists of 13 residues. The DNA for the CDR3 is TGTGCCAGCAGCCAAGGGTACAGGACTGAAGCTTTCTTT. It is translated as CASSQGYRTEAFF.

CDR3 amino acids: CASSLGRGGSDEQYF. The CDR3 region has the DNA TGCGCCAGCAGCCTAGGGAGGGGCGGAAGCGACGAGCAGTACTTC. The chain employs TRBV5-1 and TRBJ2-7, with 7 bases lining up with TRBD2. The CDR3 contains 15 residues. Losses at the gene ends were 4 bases for V and 5 bases for J; bases not matched to a gene: 12. Germline-derived CDR1 and CDR2 are SGHRS and YFSETQ.

A note on this clonotype: A read error is possible here, since a much larger clone lies one base away. The V gene is TRBV10-3, the J gene TRBJ1-4; maybe TRBD1 (6 bases). The CDR3 is made up of 12 amino acids. Germline-derived CDR1 and CDR2 are ENHRY and SYGVKD. As DNA, the CDR3 is TGTGCCAGCAGGGACATCAATGAAAGACTGTTTTTT. Its protein is CASRDINERLFF.

This clonotype has ten or more counts. CDR3 nucleotide sequence: TGTGCCACCAGCAGAGGGCAGGGGGCCCATCAGCCCCAGCATTTT. This encodes CATSRGQGAHQPQHF. This chain links TRBV15 with TRBJ1-5, with 8 nucleotides matching TRBD1. Germline-derived CDR1 and CDR2 are LNHNV and YYDKDF (reference sequence). The junction had 4 bases not matched to a gene; V was cut back by 1 base and J by 5 bases. There are 15 residues in the CDR3. Drawing the rest from reference TRBV15 and TRBJ1-5, the complete variable domain is DAMVIQNPRYQVTQFGKPVTLSCSQTLNHNVMYWYQQKSSQAPKLLFHYYDKDFNNEADTPDNFQSRRPNTSFCFLDIRSPGLGDTAMYLCATSRGQGAHQPQHFGDGTRLSIL.

The chain has TRBV19 and TRBJ1-3; D not certain. This CDR3 has 15 residues. With 3 bases removed from V and 0 bases from J, the gap between germline ends came to 9 bases. The germline gives CDR1 LNHDA, CDR2 SQIVND (reference sequence). CDR3 loop: CASSISWSSGNTIYF. DNA for the CDR3: TGTGCCAGTAGTATCTCTTGGAGCTCTGGAAACACCATATATTTT.

This chain connects TRBV10-3 to TRBJ2-7; the match to TRBD1 covers 12 bases. CDR1 is ENHRY, CDR2 SYGVKD, per germline. Trimming took 10 bases from V and 5 from J; bases not matched to a gene: 12. This CDR3 is built from 15 residues. The CDR3 sequence is CASRDMGQGAHEQYF. CDR3 sequence (DNA): TGTGCCAGCAGAGACATGGGACAGGGGGCCCACGAGCAGTACTTC.

The table lists this clonotype with a few counts. The V and J genes are TRBV9 and TRBJ2-2; D is possibly TRBD2 (5 bases). V lost 0 bases to trimming and J lost 4 bases, with 10 bases between them. The CDR3 covers 15 residues. Germline V CDR1 and CDR2: SGDLS, YYNGEE. CDR3 amino acids: CASSVGGSGTGELFF. CDR3 nucleotides: TGTGCCAGCAGCGTAGGAGGGAGTGGCACCGGGGAGCTGTTTTTT. Full variable domain (rest looked up from reference TRBV9 and TRBJ2-2): DSGVTQTPKHLITATGQRVTLRCSPRSGDLSVYWYQQSLDQGLQFLIQYYNGEERAKGNILERFSAQQFPDLHSELNLSSLELGDSALYFCASSVGGSGTGELFFGEGSRLTVL.

This clonotype was found a few times. The V gene is TRBV25-1, the J gene TRBJ2-7, with D possibly being TRBD1 or TRBD2 (5 bases each). Germline CDR1 is MGHDK and CDR2 is SYGVNS. Trimming removed 5 bases from V and 5 bases from J, with 19 bases in between. The CDR3 is 15 residues long. In DNA form, the CDR3 reads TGTGCCAGCAGTCGACCGGGGCAGGGTCCCCACGAGCAGTACTTC. It yields the protein CASSRPGQGPHEQYF.

This clonotype was seen many times. The gene calls are TRBV7-9 and TRBJ1-1; D remains ambiguous. The CDR3 is made up of 14 amino acids. In germline, CDR1 is SEHNR, CDR2 FQNEAQ (reference sequence). V lost 6 bases and J lost 5, with 16 bases in between. CDR3 region: CASSSTYGVTEAFF. CDR3 bases: TGTGCCAGCAGTTCCACCTACGGAGTTACTGAAGCTTTCTTT. Based on the CDR3 plus reference TRBV7-9 and TRBJ1-1, the full variable domain is DTGVSQNPRHKITKRGQNVTFRCDPISEHNRLYWYRQTLGQGPEFLTYFQNEAQLEKSRLLSDRFSAERPKGSFSTLEIQRTEQGDSAMYLCASSSTYGVTEAFFGQGTRLTVV.

The chain combines TRBV20-1 with TRBJ1-4, with a tentative D call TRBD1 (6 bases). CDR3 length: 16 residues. CDR1 and CDR2 from the germline V gene are DFQATT and SNEGSKA (reference sequence). The germline V and J ends were trimmed by 5 bases and 0 bases, with 16 bases remaining between them. The chain's CDR3 is CSAWGGRWATNEKLFF. The CDR3 bases are TGCAGTGCTTGGGGGGGCAGGTGGGCAACTAATGAAAAACTGTTTTTT.

This clonotype came up a few times. This sequence joins TRBV12-5 and TRBJ1-1, with D hard to call. Trimming stripped 4 bases from V and 7 bases from J, with 10 bases between. The length of the CDR3 is 12 residues. The germline CDR1 and CDR2 sequences are LGHNT and FRNRAP. The CDR3 protein is CASGSPGLEAFF. The CDR3 coding sequence is TGTGCTAGTGGTTCCCCCGGACTTGAAGCTTTCTTT. The whole variable domain, filled in from reference TRBV12-5 and TRBJ1-1, reads DARVTQTPRHKVTEMGQEVTMRCQPILGHNTVFWYRQTMMQGLELLAYFRNRAPLDDSGMPKDRFSAEMPDATLATLKIQPSEPRDSAVYFCASGSPGLEAFFGQGTRLTVV.

In the case of this clonotype: One junction end does not reproduce the germline sequence, and a read error may be involved. The rearrangement joins TRBV19 to TRBJ2-7, with 7 bases fitting TRBD1. The CDR3 covers 14 residues. Germline assignment: CDR1 LNHDA and CDR2 SQIVND (reference sequence). The CDR3, as DNA: TGTGCCTGTAGTGTCCGGGACAGACTCTACGAGCAGTACTTC. It yields the protein CACSVRDRLYEQYF.

The chain links TRBV6-5 to TRBJ1-6; D not resolved. The length of the CDR3 is 13 residues. Looked up from germline, CDR1 is MNHEY and CDR2 is SVGAGI. V gave up 11 bases and J gave up 8 bases, with 16 bases separating them. The CDR3 spells CAHKGLSDSPLHF. DNA of the CDR3: TGTGCCCACAAAGGGCTATCAGATTCACCCCTCCACTTT.

Remarks on this clonotype: Possible read error: a much larger clone is one base away. The chain links TRBV7-9 to TRBJ2-2; D might be TRBD2 (6 bases). The germline V and J ends were trimmed by 5 bases and 12 bases, with 16 bases remaining between them. Germline CDR1 is SEHNR and CDR2 is FQNEAQ (reference sequence). This CDR3 spans 13 amino acids. The CDR3: CASSTGGDLKLFF. CDR3 DNA: TGTGCCAGCAGCACCGGAGGGGACTTAAAGCTGTTTTTT.

This clonotype was recorded a few times. The chain has TRBV12-3 or TRBV12-4 and TRBJ1-1; D unresolved. The CDR3 totals 13 residues. The V end lost 7 bases, the J end lost 1 base, and 10 bases lay between the germline ends. The CDR3 spells CASKEAGNTEAFF. Here the CDR3 DNA reads TGTGCCAGCAAAGAGGCGGGGAACACTGAAGCTTTCTTT.

In this sample, this clonotype turned up many times. This rearrangement joins TRBV19 to TRBJ1-2; 10 bases map to TRBD1. Germline V gene lookup returns CDR1 LNHDA and CDR2 SQIVND (reference sequence). The trim removed 3 bases at V and 8 bases at J, leaving 6 bases unmatched. The CDR3 runs to 14 residues. For the CDR3, the DNA is TGTGCCAGTAGTATCTGGGGGACAGGGGTCGGCTACACCTTC. Protein: CASSIWGTGVGYTF.

This clonotype came up a few times. The V gene is TRBV3-1, the J gene TRBJ1-1; perhaps TRBD1 as D (6 bases). The V and J ends lost 4 bases and 8 bases respectively, with 11 bases between them. The CDR3 length is 12 residues. Germline CDR1 reads LGHDT; CDR2 reads YNNKEL (reference sequence). Here the CDR3 DNA reads TGTGCCAGCAGCCGCGACGACAGGGAAGCTTTCTTT. Encoded protein: CASSRDDREAFF.

The rearrangement links TRBV12-3 or TRBV12-4 to TRBJ1-5; TRBD1 might be the D (6 bases). Trimming took 6 bases from V and 3 from J, leaving 12 bases between them. The CDR3 is made up of 14 amino acids. The CDR3, as DNA: TGTGCCAGCAGAACCGGGACATTCAATCAGCCCCAGCATTTT. Its translation is CASRTGTFNQPQHF.

Concerning this clonotype: The CDR3 does not close with the conserved phenylalanine or tryptophan, likely indicating a read error. It is unclear where the CDR3 begins or ends on the DNA, so no DNA is shown, and the CDR3 is as TCRdb lists it. The chain links TRBV7-9 to TRBJ1-6. Germline CDR1 is SEHNR and CDR2 is FQNEAQ (reference sequence). With termini counted, the CDR3 has 9 amino acids. Here the CDR3 reads CASSSGPDS.

This clonotype was counted a single time. J is TRBJ2-7 and V is TRBV4-1; TRBD2 is a possible D gene (5 bases). Germline-derived CDR1 and CDR2 are MGHRA and YSYEKL. CDR3 length: 15 residues. Trimming stripped 4 bases from V and 6 bases from J, with 19 bases between. CDR3 residues: CASSPTEGPSGEQYF. The CDR3, as DNA: TGCGCCAGCAGCCCAACAGAGGGCCCTTCAGGCGAGCAGTACTTC.